This paragraph covers one T cell receptor beta chain sequence. Its cognate antigen is unknown. The germline gives CDR1 LNHDA, CDR2 SQIVND (reference sequence). CDR3 length: 13 amino acids. V lost 5 bases and J 6 bases, leaving 11 bases between the germline ends. At the Johns Hopkins FTIC core, DNA taken from cultured CD4+ T cells was sequenced by way of the Oncomine TCR Beta short-read assay. TCRdb recomputed calls from the PCR reads with MiXCR, one row per CDR3 protein. The sample lists under 25,000 distinct CDR3 sequences, 67% occurring once. Treatment: approximately nine-day PBMC culture with coronavirus spike peptide pools or control peptides (ViraFEST assay). The data belong to a study of vaccination and CD4 T cells after COVID-19.

The sequencing input was CD4+ T cells from blood, cultured in vitro. This clonotype originated in a human donor who had recovered from COVID-19. The V and J genes are TRBV19 and TRBJ1-5, with D perhaps matching TRBD1 (6 bases). The CDR3 DNA is TGTGCCAGTAGTCTACAGGGCCGTCAGCCCCAGCATTTT. Protein product: CASSLQGRQPQHF.